Shown below are 24 T cell receptor beta chains from a single sample sequenced in a study of cytomegalovirus exposure and HLA in healthy donors. The method was immunoSEQ multiplex PCR; TCRdb's version includes in-frame clones alone and lacks a portion of them. The sample contains around 230,000 clones, approximately 86% of which appear only once. Sequenced: PBMCs. These receptors originate from a woman in her twenties or thirties in good health and CMV-seropositive.

The CDR3 DNA reads TGTGCCTGGAGAGGGCAGGGGTCCTTGACCCAGTACTTC. The encoded protein is CAWRGQGSLTQYF. J is TRBJ2-5 and V is TRBV30, with D tentatively TRBD1 (6 bases). The V end lost 3 bases, the J end lost 7 bases, and 15 bases lay between the germline ends. Germline values: CDR1 GTSNPN, CDR2 SVGIG (reference sequence). This CDR3 region has 13 residues.

This chain uses TRBV29-1 with TRBJ2-7; perhaps TRBD2 as D (7 bases). The CDR3 consists of 14 residues. Germline V gene data show CDR1 as SQVTM and CDR2 as ANQGSEA. V lost 8 bases and J lost 7, with 24 bases in between. The CDR3 protein is CSSSVGGPSGEQYF. The DNA for the CDR3 is TGCAGCTCTTCCGTGGGGGGGCCTTCGGGGGAGCAGTACTTC.

The rearrangement links TRBV27 to TRBJ1-4, with D unclear. Germline V gives CDR1 MNHEY, CDR2 SMNVEV (reference sequence). Trimming shortened V by 6 bases and J by 7 bases, and 30 bases separated the two germline ends. This CDR3 is built from 19 residues. CDR3 sequence reads: CASSFSTPLPGSSSEKLFF. In DNA, the CDR3 is TGTGCCAGCAGCTTTAGTACGCCGCTCCCAGGTTCAAGCAGTGAAAAACTGTTTTTT.

This sequence joins TRBV19 and TRBJ2-7; 8 positions agree with TRBD1. Losses at the gene ends were 1 base for V and 3 bases for J; bases not matched to a gene: 5. CDR1 and CDR2 (germline): LNHDA, SQIVND (reference sequence). The CDR3 is 15 amino acids. The CDR3 sequence is CASSIGDRPNYEQYF. In DNA form, the CDR3 reads TGTGCCAGTAGTATAGGGGACAGGCCCAACTACGAGCAGTACTTC.

The J gene is TRBJ1-2, the V gene TRBV10-2; unclear D gene. Germline assignment: CDR1 WSHSY and CDR2 SAAADI. V was cut by 2 bases and J by 1 base, with 5 bases left in between. The CDR3 has 13 amino acids. The CDR3: CASSETDNYGYTF. CDR3 DNA sequence: TGCGCCAGCAGTGAGACAGATAACTATGGCTACACCTTC.

This clone is a singleton in its sample. This chain uses TRBV2 with TRBJ2-3, with 14 bases aligning to TRBD2. V lost 7 bases to trimming and J lost 4 bases; unmatched junction nucleotides: 4. Germline CDR1 reads SNHLY; CDR2 reads FYNNEI. This CDR3 is 15 amino acids long. CDR3 region: CASNRLAGGSDTQYF. Here the CDR3 DNA reads TGTGCCAGCAATAGACTAGCGGGAGGGTCAGATACGCAGTATTTT.

The chain is built from TRBV27 and TRBJ2-1, with D tentatively TRBD1 (6 bases). V lost 4 bases and J 3 bases, leaving 10 bases between the germline ends. In germline, CDR1 is MNHEY, CDR2 SMNVEV (reference sequence). The CDR3 runs to 14 residues. The CDR3 spells CASSSTGDYNEQFF. CDR3 bases: TGTGCCAGCAGTTCGACAGGTGACTACAATGAGCAGTTCTTC.

The V gene is TRBV4-1, the J gene TRBJ2-7, with TRBD1 matching 9 bases. CDR3 length equals 15 residues. The J segment lost 4 bases and the V segment lost 4 bases, leaving 8 bases of the junction unmatched. From germline, CDR1 is MGHRA and CDR2 YSYEKL. The CDR3 protein is CASSPAGTGRYEQYF. The DNA of the CDR3 is TGCGCCAGCAGCCCTGCCGGGACAGGGAGATACGAGCAGTACTTC.

Here the CDR3 DNA reads TGTGCCAGCAGTTTATTGGGGGGAACCAACTTTTACGAGCAGTACTTC. As protein: CASSLLGGTNFYEQYF. The chain employs TRBV27 and TRBJ2-7; TRBD2 might be the D (6 bases). V shed 1 base and J shed 4 bases, with 17 bases lying between them. The germline CDR1 and CDR2 sequences are MNHEY and SMNVEV (reference sequence). The CDR3 length is 16 residues.

This chain connects TRBV4-1 to TRBJ1-1; no clear D gene. CDR1 and CDR2 from the germline V gene are MGHRA and YSYEKL. Trimming took off 7 bases at V and 5 bases at J, with 17 bases between the two ends. The CDR3 spans 14 residues. In nucleotides, the CDR3 is TGCGCCAGCACCCCGCCGGCGGGTGAGACTGAAGCTTTCTTT. As protein: CASTPPAGETEAFF.

The chain joins TRBV29-1 to TRBJ2-2, with a possible D match to TRBD2 (6 bases). Trimming cost V 1 base and J 6 bases, with 6 bases left between them. CDR3 size: 12 residues. Germline V gives CDR1 SQVTM, CDR2 ANQGSEA. The CDR3 loop reads CSVEGGAGELFF. The DNA for the CDR3 is TGCAGCGTTGAAGGCGGGGCCGGGGAGCTGTTTTTT.

The chain recombines TRBV7-9 with TRBJ2-3; no clear D. CDR3 length equals 14 residues. Germline V gives CDR1 SEHNR, CDR2 FQNEAQ (reference sequence). Between the trimmed V and J ends, which lost 1 base and 1 base, there was a span of 6 bases. The CDR3 loop reads CASSLEAGTDTQYF. The CDR3 DNA is TGTGCCAGCAGCTTAGAGGCGGGCACAGATACGCAGTATTTT.

CDR3 sequence: CSVESLRAGWPYNEQFF. In DNA form, the CDR3 reads TGCAGCGTTGAATCTTTACGGGCGGGTTGGCCCTACAATGAGCAGTTCTTC. The gene calls are TRBV29-1 and TRBJ2-1; perhaps TRBD2 as D (5 bases). V was pared by 2 bases and J by 2 bases, with 19 bases between. There are 17 residues in the CDR3. Per germline, CDR1 SQVTM and CDR2 ANQGSEA.

The V and J genes are TRBV18 and TRBJ1-5, with TRBD1 matching 10 bases. This CDR3 spans 15 amino acids. The germline gives CDR1 KGHSH, CDR2 LQKENI. J was trimmed by 5 bases and V by 5 bases; bases with no gene match: 6. CDR3 in amino acids: CASSKTGTGDQPQHF. The DNA for the CDR3 is TGTGCCAGCTCAAAAACCGGGACAGGGGATCAGCCCCAGCATTTT. Filled out from reference TRBV18 and TRBJ1-5, the complete variable domain reads NAGVMQNPRHLVRRRGQEARLRCSPMKGHSHVYWYRQLPEEGLKFMVYLQKENIIDESGMPKERFSAEFPKEGPSILRIQQVVRGDSAAYFCASSKTGTGDQPQHFGDGTRLSIL.

The chain has TRBV28 and TRBJ2-1; 9 bases align to TRBD1. V lost 4 bases to trimming and J lost 3 bases; unmatched junction nucleotides: 7. CDR1 MDHEN and CDR2 SYDVKM come from the germline V gene. The CDR3 extends over 16 amino acids. The chain's CDR3 is CASSSPGTGNYNEQFF. CDR3 in DNA: TGTGCCAGCAGTTCCCCCGGGACAGGGAACTACAATGAGCAGTTCTTC.

V usage is TRBV11-2 and J usage is TRBJ1-2; D is undetermined. From germline, CDR1 is SGHAT and CDR2 FQNNGV. The CDR3 runs 13 residues. Trimming pared 3 bases from V and 0 bases from J, leaving 5 bases between. CDR3 amino acids: CASSFTTNYGYTF. The CDR3, as DNA: TGTGCCAGCAGCTTTACAACTAACTATGGCTACACCTTC.

The CDR3: CASRDTGGHQPQHF. The CDR3 DNA reads as TGTGCCAGCAGGGATACAGGGGGACATCAGCCCCAGCATTTT. J is TRBJ1-5 and V is TRBV2; 8 nucleotides agree with TRBD1. The junction had 6 bases not matched to a gene; V was cut back by 6 bases and J by 5 bases. The CDR3 totals 14 residues. CDR1 and CDR2 from the germline V gene are SNHLY and FYNNEI.

V usage is TRBV30 and J usage is TRBJ2-1; a possible D gene is TRBD1 (5 bases). The CDR3 is made up of 14 amino acids. Per the germline V gene, CDR1 is GTSNPN and CDR2 is SVGIG (reference sequence). V lost 0 bases, J lost 2 bases, and 8 bases lay in between. CDR3 in amino acids: CAWSVRRAYNEQFF. In nucleotides, the CDR3 is TGTGCCTGGAGTGTACGCAGGGCCTACAATGAGCAGTTCTTC.

This chain joins TRBV19 and TRBJ1-2, with 8 bases identical to TRBD1. CDR1 is LNHDA and CDR2 is SQIVND in the germline V gene (reference sequence). J lost 4 bases, V lost 5 bases, and 6 bases had no gene match. The length of the CDR3 is 14 residues. The CDR3 DNA reads as TGTGCCAGTAGTGCCGGGGGACAGGTCTATGGCTACACCTTC. Amino acid sequence: CASSAGGQVYGYTF.

This sequence joins TRBV27 and TRBJ2-2; 9 nucleotides align to TRBD2. This CDR3 is 18 amino acids long. The germline V gene encodes CDR1 MNHEY and CDR2 SMNVEV (reference sequence). V lost 1 base to trimming and J lost 1 base; unmatched junction nucleotides: 7. The CDR3 DNA follows: TGTGCCAGCAGTTTATTCAAGTGGCGGGAGGGGAACACCGGGGAGCTGTTTTTT. Amino acids: CASSLFKWREGNTGELFF.

J is TRBJ2-7 and V is TRBV6-1; TRBD2 might be the D (6 bases). Trimming cost V 5 bases and J 5 bases, with 16 bases left between them. In germline, CDR1 is MNHNS, CDR2 SASEGT. The CDR3 spans 14 residues. The CDR3, as DNA: TGTGCCAGCAGTACGTTAGGGAGGCTGGACGAGCAGTACTTC. The encoded protein is CASSTLGRLDEQYF.

The rearrangement joins TRBV27 to TRBJ2-3; 9 bases agree with TRBD2. This CDR3 has 17 residues. After removal of 0 bases from V and 2 bases from J, the junction contained 6 bases not matched to a gene. Germline V gene lookup returns CDR1 MNHEY and CDR2 SMNVEV (reference sequence). The CDR3 DNA reads as TGTGCCAGCAGTTTATCTTTGACTAGCGGAGACACAGATACGCAGTATTTT. Protein product: CASSLSLTSGDTDTQYF.

The rearrangement uses TRBV5-1 and TRBJ2-5; TRBD1 might be the D (5 bases). Looked up from germline, CDR1 is SGHRS and CDR2 is YFSETQ. The ends were cut back, 0 bases at V and 1 base at J, with 10 bases in the middle. This CDR3 has 15 amino acids. The CDR3 DNA reads TGCGCCAGCAGCTTGGAAGGGGTGACCCAAGAGACCCAGTACTTC. This translates into CASSLEGVTQETQYF. Combining the CDR3 with reference TRBV5-1 and TRBJ2-5 gives the whole variable domain KAGVTQTPRYLIKTRGQQVTLSCSPISGHRSVSWYQQTPGQGLQFLFEYFSETQRNKGNFPGRFSGRQFSNSRSEMNVSTLELGDSALYLCASSLEGVTQETQYFGPGTRLLVL.

As concerns this clone: Additional DNA sequences in this sample encode the identical CDR3. The genes are TRBV27 and TRBJ2-1, with D perhaps TRBD2 (5 bases). This CDR3 region has 15 residues. The V gene's germline CDR1 is MNHEY and CDR2 SMNVEV (reference sequence). Trimming stripped 0 bases from V and 0 bases from J, with 6 bases between. The CDR3 DNA is TGTGCCAGCAGTTTATCGGGGAGCTCCTACAATGAGCAGTTCTTC. Translation gives CASSLSGSSYNEQFF.